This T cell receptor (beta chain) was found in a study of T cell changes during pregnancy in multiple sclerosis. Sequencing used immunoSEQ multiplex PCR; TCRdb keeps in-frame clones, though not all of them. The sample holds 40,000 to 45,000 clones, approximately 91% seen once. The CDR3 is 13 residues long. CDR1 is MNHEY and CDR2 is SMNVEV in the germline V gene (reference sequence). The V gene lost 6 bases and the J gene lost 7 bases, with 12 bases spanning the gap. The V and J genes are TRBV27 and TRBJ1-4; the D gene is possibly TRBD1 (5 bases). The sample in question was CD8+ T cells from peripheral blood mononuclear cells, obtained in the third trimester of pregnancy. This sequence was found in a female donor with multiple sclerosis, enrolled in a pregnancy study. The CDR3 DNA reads TGTGCCAGCAGGGGGCCATTTGGTGAAAAACTGTTTTTT. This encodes CASRGPFGEKLFF.